This TCR beta chain was captured by sequencing in a study of vaccination effects on CD4 cells after COVID-19. Overall study results and limits: Few convalescent patients and no early post-infection timepoints were included in the study. Whether induced by infection or by vaccine, clones showed marked clonal contraction late after vaccination.

As concerns this clone: Its target is unknown.

Data came from immunoSEQ multiplex PCR; TCRdb stores just in-frame clones and leaves some out. The sample records around 28,000 clones, around 80% being singletons. ViraFEST assay sequencing came after antigen-specific CD4+ T cells were expanded with viral peptide pools. Scientists isolated CD4+ T cells after a roughly ten-day culture period ended. Previously uninfected by SARS-CoV-2, the vaccine recipients also showed negative nucleocapsid antibodies. For each well, 1.5 million to 2 million PBMC were cultured with around 10 IU/ml IL-2 and approximately 10 ug/ml peptides. Half of the medium was exchanged for IL-2 medium on both days 3 and 7. With 3 bases clipped from V and 0 bases from J, the junction kept 3 bases outside the gene matches. The CDR3 contains 15 residues. Germline CDR1 is KGHSH and CDR2 is LQKENI.

The chain links TRBV18 to TRBJ2-7, with TRBD1 matching 9 bases. This receptor was obtained from a human donor who received a COVID-19 vaccine. Here the sequenced sample was CD4+ T cells from PBMCs cultured with SARS-CoV-2 spike peptides, taken before COVID-19 vaccination. The CDR3 DNA is TGTGCCAGCTCACCGGGGACAGGGAACTCCTACGAGCAGTACTTC. This encodes CASSPGTGNSYEQYF.